The TCR beta chain under discussion was sequenced for a study of identical twins. Template switching introduced a universal primer site, and the cDNA bore unique molecular identifiers. TCRdb reprocessed the 5' RACE reads via MiXCR and lists one record per CDR3 protein. The sample has about 530,000 distinct CDR3 sequences; 20% to 25% are singletons. The ends were cut back, 0 bases at V and 0 bases at J, with 15 bases in the middle. CDR3 length: 18 amino acids. Germline CDR1 is SGHTA and CDR2 is FQGNSA. Separately, the same data were catalogued under a study of yellow fever vaccine responses in identical twins.

The sequenced sample consisted of CD4+ T cells sorted from blood. V is TRBV7-2 and J is TRBJ2-4; D is possibly TRBD2 (6 bases). The sequence came from a woman aged 18-30 years in good health. CDR3: CASSLAGGLTLAKNIQYF. The CDR3 nucleotides read TGTGCCAGCAGCTTAGCGGGAGGCCTCACGTTAGCCAAAAACATTCAGTACTTC.